This T cell receptor beta chain was identified in a study of shared clonotypes between healthy human individuals. General study points: Clonotypes that were shared across a handful of donors made up around 5% of naive CD4 clonotypes. Sorted-subset sequencing, rarefaction showed, was incomplete despite large depth.

In the CD4+ fraction, cells were divided into CD45RA+ naive and CD45RA-negative memory subsets. Under the authors' procedure: Owing to the provision of junction-only sequences devoid of quality scores by immunoSEQ, filtering differed. Sequencing used immunoSEQ multiplex PCR; TCRdb keeps in-frame clones, though not all of them. V, J and clone size were drawn from that table, and D and trimming were deduced from the DNA. The sample yields about a million clones, 60% to 85% seen once. Of note for this clone: What it binds is not known. The sample contains more than one DNA sequence encoding this CDR3.

V shed 2 bases and J shed 1 base, with 5 bases lying between them. This CDR3 has 13 residues. The V gene's germline CDR1 is SGHTA and CDR2 FQGNSA. Sequenced input: memory CD4+ T cells sorted from blood. Noted subset: CD45RA-negative fraction. This chain joins TRBV7-2 and TRBJ1-1; D remains unclear. The TCR sequence derives from a man younger than 35 in good health. The CDR3, as DNA: TGTGCCAGCAGCTTACAAGCGAACACTGAAGCTTTCTTT. Its protein is CASSLQANTEAFF. The whole variable domain, remainder taken from reference TRBV7-2 and TRBJ1-1, is GAGVSQSPSNKVTEKGKDVELRCDPISGHTALYWYRQSLGQGLEFLIYFQGNSAPDKSGLPSDRFSAERTGGSVSTLTIQRTQQEDSAVYLCASSLQANTEAFFGQGTRLTVV.